These 26 T cell receptor beta chains share one sample of origin, sequenced in a study of blood T cell repertoires in COVID-19. Produced via immunoSEQ multiplex PCR; TCRdb's table is partial and in-frame only. The sample gives some 460,000 clones, 80% to 90% of which show up once; about 4.5% is in the top ten. What was sequenced was peripheral blood. Receptor source: a woman between 25 and 40 years old with acute or convalescent COVID-19.

This sequence joins TRBV5-6 and TRBJ2-2; TRBD1 aligns across 9 bases. The CDR3 runs to 17 residues. Germline CDR1 and CDR2: SGHDT and YYEEEE. V lost 6 bases, J lost 3 bases, and 12 bases stayed unmatched. Written as DNA, the CDR3 is TGTGCCAGCACTCCGGGACAGGGTCTTCGGGACACCGGGGAGCTGTTTTTT. Its protein product is CASTPGQGLRDTGELFF.

The rearrangement joins TRBV6-6 to TRBJ1-3, with a possible D match to TRBD1 (5 bases). Germline CDR1 MNHNY, CDR2 SVGAGI (reference sequence). This CDR3 has 14 residues. V shed 7 bases and J shed 3 bases, with 13 bases lying between them. In nucleotides, the CDR3 is TGTGCCAGCACCCGGGACTTCTATGGAAACACCATATATTTT. It translates to CASTRDFYGNTIYF.

The CDR3 spells CATSESGLAGGYEQYF. The CDR3 DNA is TGTGCCACCAGTGAGAGCGGACTAGCGGGGGGATACGAGCAGTACTTC. The chain combines TRBV24-1 with TRBJ2-7; 14 positions match TRBD2. Losses at the gene ends were 4 bases for V and 4 bases for J; bases not matched to a gene: 5. CDR3 length: 16 amino acids. The germline CDR1 and CDR2 sequences are KGHDR and SFDVKD.

The V call is TRBV6-5, the J call TRBJ2-7, with D maybe TRBD2 (5 bases). CDR1 and CDR2 (germline): MNHEY, SVGAGI. This CDR3 has 12 residues. Deletions cut 8 bases from V and 6 bases from J, with 14 bases between. CDR3: CASRLIPGEQYF. As DNA, the CDR3 is TGTGCCAGCCGACTAATCCCTGGCGAGCAGTACTTC.

The rearrangement uses TRBV2 and TRBJ1-3; 9 bases agree with TRBD1. Germline loops: CDR1 SNHLY, CDR2 FYNNEI. J was trimmed by 4 bases and V by 4 bases; bases with no gene match: 2. There are 14 residues in the CDR3. In nucleotides, the CDR3 is TGTGCCAGCAGTGGGGACAGGGACGGAAACACCATATATTTT. Its translation: CASSGDRDGNTIYF.

The V call is TRBV4-1, the J call TRBJ2-1; 11 bases align to TRBD2. Germline V gives CDR1 MGHRA, CDR2 YSYEKL. The V gene end was trimmed by 4 bases and the J gene end by 0 bases; junction bases not matched to a gene: 8. The CDR3 length is 18 residues. Here the CDR3 reads CASSRGVAGGSSYNEQFF. Written as DNA, the CDR3 is TGCGCCAGCAGCCGCGGGGTAGCGGGGGGGAGCTCCTACAATGAGCAGTTCTTC.

This chain links TRBV19 with TRBJ2-6, with D possibly matching TRBD2 (5 bases). Trimming shortened V by 4 bases and J by 0 bases, and 22 bases separated the two germline ends. The V gene's germline CDR1 is LNHDA and CDR2 SQIVND (reference sequence). CDR3 length: 20 residues. The CDR3 bases are TGTGCCAGTAGTACTGGCTCTGGACGGGGTACAGTCTCTGGGGCCAACGTCCTGACTTTC. This gives the protein CASSTGSGRGTVSGANVLTF.

The chain has TRBV6-1 and TRBJ1-4, with 9 bases lining up with TRBD1. V shed 2 bases and J 5 bases; nucleotides not matched to a gene: 6. The CDR3 spans 16 residues. The germline V gene encodes CDR1 MNHNS and CDR2 SASEGT. The CDR3 bases are TGTGCCAGCAGTGAACCTCGACAGGGGGGGAATGAAAAACTGTTTTTT. Amino acid sequence: CASSEPRQGGNEKLFF.

DNA for the CDR3: TGTGCCAGCAGTGGAAGGGGAGGATATGGCTACACCTTC. It codes for CASSGRGGYGYTF. V is TRBV12-3 or TRBV12-4 and J is TRBJ1-2, with TRBD1 as a possible D gene (5 bases). V lost 5 bases, J lost 5 bases, and 12 bases lay in between. The length of the CDR3 is 13 residues.

This clone was seen a single time. The J gene is TRBJ2-3, the V gene TRBV28; no clear D. Germline-derived CDR1 and CDR2 are MDHEN and SYDVKM. Trimming took off 4 bases at V and 4 bases at J, with 12 bases between the two ends. The CDR3 consists of 14 residues. CDR3 region: CASSSSGSSDTQYF. The CDR3 DNA follows: TGTGCCAGCAGTTCCTCAGGATCCTCAGATACGCAGTATTTT.

This clone was counted ten times or more. The rearrangement links TRBV2 to TRBJ2-1; maybe TRBD2 (6 bases). The length of the CDR3 is 15 residues. Germline CDR1 SNHLY, CDR2 FYNNEI. Trimming took 9 bases from V and 2 from J, leaving 17 bases between them. The CDR3 sequence: CASRPGLPAYNEQFF. Here the CDR3 DNA reads TGTGCCAGTCGACCGGGACTCCCAGCCTACAATGAGCAGTTCTTC.

The chain combines TRBV28 with TRBJ2-4; TRBD2 matches at 8 bases. V shed 5 bases and J 1 base; nucleotides not matched to a gene: 1. CDR3 length: 14 residues. The V gene's germline CDR1 is MDHEN and CDR2 SYDVKM. This chain's CDR3 is CASSPGGAKNIQYF. The CDR3 DNA follows: TGTGCCAGCAGTCCGGGGGGGGCCAAAAACATTCAGTACTTC. The whole variable domain, remainder taken from reference TRBV28 and TRBJ2-4, is DVKVTQSSRYLVKRTGEKVFLECVQDMDHENMFWYRQDPGLGLRLIYFSYDVKMKEKGDIPEGYSVSREKKERFSLILESASTNQTSMYLCASSPGGAKNIQYFGAGTRLSVL.

CDR3 protein: CASSDRTARETQYF. The CDR3, as DNA: TGTGCCAGCAGTGATAGGACAGCCCGGGAGACCCAGTACTTC. The chain carries TRBV13 and TRBJ2-5; weak D call: TRBD1 (6 bases). The V end lost 6 bases, the J end lost 5 bases, and 16 bases lay between the germline ends. Germline CDR1 PRHDT, CDR2 FYEKMQ (reference sequence). The CDR3 consists of 14 residues.

The rearrangement links TRBV14 to TRBJ1-4; D gene ambiguous. Germline-derived CDR1 and CDR2 are SGHDN and FVKESK. CDR3 length equals 17 residues. The germline V and J ends were trimmed by 3 bases and 6 bases, with 20 bases remaining between them. The CDR3 is CASSQGETHPWDEKLFF. CDR3 DNA sequence: TGTGCCAGCAGCCAGGGTGAGACACATCCCTGGGATGAAAAACTGTTTTTT.

This CDR3 is CASRAGGRTDTQYF. The DNA for the CDR3 is TGTGCCAGCAGAGCAGGAGGGAGGACAGATACGCAGTATTTT. The chain has TRBV6-5 and TRBJ2-3; a possible D gene is TRBD2 (6 bases). CDR1 and CDR2 (germline): MNHEY, SVGAGI. This CDR3 is built from 14 residues. The V and J ends lost 6 bases and 3 bases respectively, with 13 bases between them.

This clone was seen once. The chain joins TRBV28 to TRBJ1-3, with a possible D match to TRBD1 (5 bases). Germline V CDR1 and CDR2: MDHEN, SYDVKM. This CDR3 comprises 15 residues. The V end was cut by 8 bases, the J end by 0 bases, with 14 bases between. The CDR3 reads CASLAGDLSGNTIYF. In nucleotides, the CDR3 is TGTGCCAGCCTCGCGGGGGACCTCTCTGGAAACACCATATATTTT.

The V gene is TRBV29-1, the J gene TRBJ2-3, with a tentative D call TRBD2 (5 bases). Trimming shortened V by 4 bases and J by 5 bases, and 10 bases separated the two germline ends. CDR3 length: 12 amino acids. The germline CDR1 and CDR2 sequences are SQVTM and ANQGSEA. The CDR3 sequence: CSVVERVDTQYF. The DNA for the CDR3 is TGCAGCGTTGTTGAGAGGGTAGATACGCAGTATTTT.

V and J are TRBV5-1 and TRBJ1-2; 9 nucleotides match TRBD1. This CDR3 has 17 residues. CDR1 and CDR2 (germline): SGHRS, YFSETQ. Germline trimming cut 4 bases from V and 1 base from J; bases unmatched to any gene: 11. CDR3 in amino acids: CASSPGDRARGNYGYTF. The CDR3 DNA is TGCGCCAGCAGCCCGGGGGACAGGGCGAGGGGTAACTATGGCTACACCTTC.

V and J are TRBV3-1 (or the pseudogene TRBV3-2) and TRBJ1-4; perhaps TRBD1 as D (6 bases). V shed 2 bases and J shed 8 bases, with 15 bases lying between them. CDR3 length: 15 residues. The germline V gene has CDR1 LGHDT and CDR2 YNNKEL (reference sequence). This CDR3 is CASSQPRGGHEKLFF. CDR3 nucleotides: TGTGCCAGCAGCCAACCTCGAGGGGGTCACGAAAAACTGTTTTTT.

The chain carries TRBV10-3 and TRBJ2-5; 8 nucleotides line up with TRBD2. V was pared by 4 bases and J by 5 bases, with 3 bases of the junction left unmatched. CDR1 and CDR2 (germline): ENHRY, SYGVKD. The CDR3 runs 13 residues. CDR3 loop: CAISVRGGETQYF. The CDR3 coding sequence is TGTGCCATCAGTGTCCGGGGGGGGGAGACCCAGTACTTC.

This clone was detected once. The V gene is TRBV7-3, the J gene TRBJ2-3; TRBD2 matches 10 bases. V dropped 3 bases and J dropped 1; count of bases not matched to a gene: 1. This CDR3 contains 15 residues. The germline gives CDR1 SGHTA, CDR2 FQGTGA. This CDR3 is CASSFSGGRTDTQYF. CDR3 coding DNA: TGTGCCAGCAGCTTTAGCGGGGGGCGCACAGATACGCAGTATTTT.

The chain recombines TRBV19 with TRBJ2-2; 10 nucleotides align to TRBD2. The CDR3 loop spans 16 amino acids. Trimming cost V 3 bases and J 6 bases; bases outside gene matches: 7. Germline CDR1 and CDR2: LNHDA and SQIVND (reference sequence). The CDR3 region is CASSMASGGAAGELFF. The CDR3 bases are TGTGCCAGTAGTATGGCCAGCGGGGGGGCGGCCGGGGAGCTGTTTTTT.

In DNA, the CDR3 is TGTGCCAGCAGCCAAGCCCCACAGGGGGTGGGCTCCTACGAGCAGTACTTC. Translated: CASSQAPQGVGSYEQYF. The J gene is TRBJ2-7, the V gene TRBV4-2; TRBD1 matches 8 bases. The CDR3 extends over 17 amino acids. Germline lookup yields CDR1 LGHNA and CDR2 YNFKEQ. J was trimmed by 0 bases and V by 1 base; bases with no gene match: 8.

The V call is TRBV6-6, the J call TRBJ2-5; D gene unclear. The CDR3 runs to 14 residues. V was shortened by 2 bases and J by 5 bases, with 12 bases between the two germline ends. The V gene's germline CDR1 is MNHNY and CDR2 SVGAGI (reference sequence). The chain's CDR3 is CASSYEASGETQYF. DNA of the CDR3: TGTGCCAGCAGTTACGAGGCTAGTGGGGAGACCCAGTACTTC.

This clone was seen a handful of times. The chain couples TRBV5-1 to TRBJ1-1; maybe TRBD1 (6 bases). V dropped 4 bases and J dropped 11 bases, with 18 bases sitting between them. There are 13 residues in the CDR3. Germline CDR1 and CDR2: SGHRS and YFSETQ. CDR3 sequence reads: CASSDGQKTGAFF. DNA of the CDR3: TGCGCCAGCAGCGACGGACAGAAAACCGGGGCTTTCTTT.

The chain links TRBV20-1 to TRBJ2-3, with 7 bases identical to TRBD2. The V segment lost 3 bases and the J segment 1 base; nucleotides outside the gene matches: 13. The V gene's germline CDR1 is DFQATT and CDR2 SNEGSKA (reference sequence). This CDR3 is 17 amino acids long. This chain's CDR3 is CSASGLWRGRGTDTQYF. DNA of the CDR3: TGCAGTGCTAGTGGGCTCTGGCGGGGGAGGGGCACAGATACGCAGTATTTT.